This T cell receptor (beta chain) is from a study of blood T cells in healthy people across ages. The authors extracted at least 5 micrograms of total RNA per sample. CDR1 is DFQATT, CDR2 SNEGSKA, per germline (reference sequence). This CDR3 has 14 residues. Trimming took 0 bases from V and 5 from J, leaving 13 bases between them. With a J-beta primer mix and a sample-barcoded 5' primer, a second PCR ran 7 to 11 cycles. TCRdb redid the calling of the 5' RACE reads with MiXCR, one entry per CDR3 protein. The sample contains under 2,000,000 distinct CDR3 sequences, about 50% of which appear only once. The sequence derives from a woman aged 40 to 55 in good health. V usage is TRBV20-1 and J usage is TRBJ2-5, with D possibly TRBD1 on 5 matching bases. What was sequenced was blood. CDR3 in amino acids: CSARDLGQGETQYF. The DNA of the CDR3 is TGCAGTGCTAGAGATTTGGGGCAGGGCGAGACCCAGTACTTC.